This T cell receptor beta chain was identified in a study of vaccination and CD4 T cells after COVID-19. An Oncomine TCR Beta short-read assay was used to sequence the DNA from cultured CD4+ T cells. TCRdb re-called the PCR reads through MiXCR, storing one row per CDR3 protein. The top ten clones hold approximately 19% of a sample with over 11,000 distinct CDR3 sequences, more than 55% of them seen once. In regard to this clonotype: The target antigen is unknown.

V lost 1 base to trimming and J lost 4 bases, with 14 bases between them. Germline values: CDR1 MGHDK, CDR2 SYGVNS. The CDR3 consists of 16 residues. The treatment: roughly ten-day PBMC culture with coronavirus spike peptide pools or control peptides (ViraFEST assay). The chain uses TRBV25-1 and TRBJ2-1; TRBD1 is a possible D gene (7 bases). The TCR was taken from a human donor who had recovered from COVID-19. Input material: CD4+ T cells from blood, cultured in vitro. CDR3 bases: TGTGCCAGCAGTGAATTCGGAGGGGGCTATTACAATGAGCAGTTCTTC. It yields the protein CASSEFGGGYYNEQFF. The entire variable domain, with the rest obtained from reference TRBV25-1 and TRBJ2-1, is as follows: EADIYQTPRYLVIGTGKKITLECSQTMGHDKMYWYQQDPGMELHLIHYSYGVNSTEKGDLSSESTVSRIRTEHFPLTLESARPSHTSQYLCASSEFGGGYYNEQFFGPGTRLTVL.